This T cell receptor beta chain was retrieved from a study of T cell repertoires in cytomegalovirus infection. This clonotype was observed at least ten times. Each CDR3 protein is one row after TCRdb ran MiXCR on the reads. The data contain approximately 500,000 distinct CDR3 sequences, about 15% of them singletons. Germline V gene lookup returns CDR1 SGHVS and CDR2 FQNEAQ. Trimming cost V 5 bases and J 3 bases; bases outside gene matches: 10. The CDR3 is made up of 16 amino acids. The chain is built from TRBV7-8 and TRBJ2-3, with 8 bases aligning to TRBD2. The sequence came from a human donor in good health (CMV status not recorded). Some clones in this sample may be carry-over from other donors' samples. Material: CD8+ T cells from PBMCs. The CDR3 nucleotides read TGTGCCAGCAGCGCACTCGGACTAGCCAATACAGATACGCAGTATTTT. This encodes CASSALGLANTDTQYF.